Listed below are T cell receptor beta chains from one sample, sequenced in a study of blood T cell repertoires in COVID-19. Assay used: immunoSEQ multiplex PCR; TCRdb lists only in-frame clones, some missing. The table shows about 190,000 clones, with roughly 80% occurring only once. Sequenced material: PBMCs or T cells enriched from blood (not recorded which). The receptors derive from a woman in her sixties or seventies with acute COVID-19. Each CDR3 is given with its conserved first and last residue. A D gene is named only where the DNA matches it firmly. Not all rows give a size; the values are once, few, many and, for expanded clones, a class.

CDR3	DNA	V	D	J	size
CASSVATSGSNEQFF	TGTGCCAGCAGCGTAGCGACTAGCGGGAGCAATGAGCAGTTCTTC	TRBV9	TRBD2	TRBJ2-1	NA
CASSLGLGANTGELFF	TGTGCCAGCAGCTTAGGCCTCGGAGCGAACACCGGGGAGCTGTTTTTT	TRBV13	NA	TRBJ2-2	once
CASSGQAGTEAFF	TGTGCCAGCAGTGGACAGGCAGGGACTGAAGCTTTCTTT	TRBV6-6	TRBD1	TRBJ1-1	NA
CASSLFGDGTSGYEQYF	TGTGCCAGCAGCCTCTTTGGGGATGGGACTAGCGGATACGAGCAGTACTTC	TRBV4-2	TRBD2	TRBJ2-7	NA
CASSQTLLLAGGPNEQFF	TGTGCCAGCAGTCAAACCCTGCTCCTAGCGGGAGGGCCCAATGAGCAGTTCTTC	TRBV14	TRBD2	TRBJ2-1	NA
CATKTATNEKLFF	TGTGCCACCAAGACAGCAACTAATGAAAAACTGTTTTTT	TRBV5-4	NA	TRBJ1-4	NA
CATSDYGTGGNRDTQYF	TGTGCCACCAGTGATTACGGGACAGGGGGTAATAGAGATACGCAGTATTTT	TRBV24-1	TRBD1	TRBJ2-3	NA
CASSELRGRNTEAFF	TGTGCCAGCAGTGAACTAAGGGGCCGGAACACTGAAGCTTTCTTT	TRBV6-4	NA	TRBJ1-1	NA
CASSMTGGLSGANVLTF	TGTGCCAGCAGCATGACAGGGGGCCTGTCTGGGGCCAACGTCCTGACTTTC	TRBV27	TRBD1	TRBJ2-6	few
CASSQIIATARSYNEQFF	TGTGCCAGCAGCCAGATCATAGCGACCGCCCGCTCCTACAATGAGCAGTTCTTC	TRBV3-1/TRBV3-2	NA	TRBJ2-1	NA
CASSLGGARGNTIYF	TGTGCCAGCAGCTTGGGTGGGGCTCGTGGAAACACCATATATTTT	TRBV5-6	NA	TRBJ1-3	NA
CASSELSLRVGGTEAFF	NA	TRBV25-1	NA	TRBJ1-1	NA
CASSDSSGGAVGANVLTF	TGCGCCAGCAGTGATTCTAGCGGGGGGGCCGTTGGGGCCAACGTCCTGACTTTC	TRBV10-1	TRBD2	TRBJ2-6	NA
CASSAGLSTGELFF	TGTGCCAGCAGCGCGGGACTTTCAACCGGGGAGCTGTTTTTT	TRBV11-3	NA	TRBJ2-2	NA
CASSTAPDRGYGYTF	TGTGCCAGCAGCACAGCGCCGGACAGGGGGTATGGCTACACCTTC	TRBV28	TRBD1	TRBJ1-2	NA
CASSQLRQPNTEAFF	TGTGCCAGCAGCCAACTAAGACAGCCGAACACTGAAGCTTTCTTT	TRBV14	NA	TRBJ1-1	few
CASTGGTSNEQFF	TGTGCCAGTACTGGGGGGACTTCCAATGAGCAGTTCTTC	TRBV19	NA	TRBJ2-1	NA